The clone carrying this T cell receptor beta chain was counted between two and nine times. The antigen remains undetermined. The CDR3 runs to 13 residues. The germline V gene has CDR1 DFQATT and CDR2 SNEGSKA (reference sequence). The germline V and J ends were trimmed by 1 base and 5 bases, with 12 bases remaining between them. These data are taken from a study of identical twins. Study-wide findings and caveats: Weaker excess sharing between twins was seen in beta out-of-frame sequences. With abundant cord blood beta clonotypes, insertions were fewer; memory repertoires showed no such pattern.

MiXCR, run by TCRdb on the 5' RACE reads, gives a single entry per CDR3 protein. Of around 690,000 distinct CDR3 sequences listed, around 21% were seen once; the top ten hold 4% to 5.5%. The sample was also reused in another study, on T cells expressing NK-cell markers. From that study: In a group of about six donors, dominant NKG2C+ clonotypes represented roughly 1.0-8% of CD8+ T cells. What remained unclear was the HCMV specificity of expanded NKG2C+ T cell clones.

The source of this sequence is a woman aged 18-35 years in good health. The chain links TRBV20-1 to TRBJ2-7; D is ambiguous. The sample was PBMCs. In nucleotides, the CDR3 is TGCAGTGCTAGAGGGTTAGATTCCCACGAGCAGTACTTC. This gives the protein CSARGLDSHEQYF.